This is a list of T cell receptor beta chains from one sample in a study of CD8 T cells in ankylosing spondylitis. TCRdb re-called the 5' RACE reads with MiXCR, one entry per CDR3 protein. Of around 300,000 distinct CDR3 sequences in the sample, around 10% were seen once. The sequencing sample was made of blood, either unsorted or a sorted T cell fraction (not recorded which). These receptors all stem from a female donor with ankylosing spondylitis or in good health (not recorded which). Both conserved end residues are part of each CDR3. Fields, in order: V gene, D gene, CDR3 protein. D genes are given only for firm matches.

TRBV12-3/TRBV12-4 - CASSSAGGAEEQYF
TRBV5-1 - CASSKDSHSYEQYF
TRBV20-1 TRBD2 CSASGLAVEQFF
TRBV27 - CASSLLGQGLETQYF
TRBV29-1 - CSVPTPTRANTEAFF
TRBV5-5 - CASSLLGVSAKNIQYF
TRBV7-2 - CASSLSWGNTIYF
TRBV7-6 TRBD1 CASSRPKGQGNYEQYF
TRBV10-2 - CASTDFSYNEQFF
TRBV20-1 TRBD2 CSAGLAGPGELFF
TRBV27 - CASSSSGSAGYTF
TRBV29-1 TRBD2 CSGNSGGSTDTQYF
TRBV20-1 - CSARAQGSLAGQSSYNEQFF
TRBV20-1 TRBD1 CSASRTGVNEQYF
TRBV5-5 TRBD2 CASSLGLAGRTGELFF
TRBV28 TRBD1 CASSPPGQGYDEQFF
TRBV20-1 - CSAIVQGPFFAF
TRBV24-1 - CATSDPGPRGNEQFF
TRBV6-1 - CASNGWLHSSGAGELFF
TRBV5-1 - CASSLGHSSGDEQFF
TRBV20-1 - CSASEYRMAHEQYF
TRBV18 TRBD2 CASSPLATSGSYNEQFF
TRBV4-2 - CASSQPQENTEAFF
TRBV20-1 - CSATGTERNQPQHF
TRBV5-1 - CASSSQPRAEDEQYF
TRBV28 - CASTQGTSGANVLTF
TRBV5-1 - CASRREAGYTF
TRBV20-1 - CSASGDTDTQYF
TRBV20-1 - CSARTGAPGYTF
TRBV20-1 TRBD2 CSARRSGPSSSQYF
TRBV28 - CASSRWDNTDTQYF
TRBV12-3/TRBV12-4 - CASSFGPRLAFF
TRBV20-1 TRBD1 CSARNSGGGYEQYF
TRBV5-1 TRBD2 CASSLVAGYYNEQFF
TRBV9 TRBD1 CASSGGTGGITEAFF
TRBV5-1 TRBD1 CASRAPGTGSYEQYF
TRBV5-1 - CASSLGGLAKNIQCF
TRBV5-1 TRBD2 CASTPGLATHEQFF
TRBV19 - CASSIQGSGTKNIQYF
TRBV20-1 - CSADSLWEKQETQYF
TRBV5-1 - CASSFTDPPDTQYF
TRBV27 - CASSYREGNTIYF